Listed below are T cell receptor beta chains from one sample, sequenced in a study of a mutant IDH1 vaccine in newly diagnosed glioma. These receptors have no identified antigens. Profiled with immunoSEQ multiplex PCR; TCRdb holds only in-frame clones, not every one. The sample consists of some 120,000 clones, just under 80% of them appearing once. The starting material was PBMCs, obtained from a glioma patient whose treatment included an IDH1 peptide vaccine. These receptors were collected from a man aged 40-50 years with glioma. The CDR3 runs from the conserved cysteine through the conserved F or W. Fields, in order: V gene, clone size, J gene, D gene, CDR3 protein, CDR3 DNA. D genes are given only for firm matches. Clone size is not always given. Where it is, it says once, few, many or a class for expanded clones.

v_gene: TRBV19
abundance: NA
j_gene: TRBJ1-5
d_gene: NA
CDR3aa: CASKKAEGSGNQPQHF
CDR3nt: TGTGCCAGTAAGAAGGCGGAGGGGAGCGGCAATCAGCCCCAGCATTTT

v_gene: TRBV7-2
abundance: few
j_gene: TRBJ2-7
d_gene: NA
CDR3aa: CASSLGGGQYEQYF
CDR3nt: TGTGCCAGCAGCTTAGGTGGAGGGCAGTACGAGCAGTACTTC

v_gene: TRBV4-1
abundance: NA
j_gene: TRBJ2-1
d_gene: NA
CDR3aa: CASSPRQGEYNEQFF
CDR3nt: TGCGCCAGCTCGCCGCGCCAGGGAGAATACAATGAGCAGTTCTTC

v_gene: TRBV7-5
abundance: NA
j_gene: TRBJ2-3
d_gene: NA
CDR3aa: CARSPGTSGGSTDTQYF
CDR3nt: TGTGCCAGAAGCCCGGGGACTAGCGGGGGAAGCACAGATACGCAGTATTTT

v_gene: TRBV5-1
abundance: NA
j_gene: TRBJ2-5
d_gene: NA
CDR3aa: CASSQGPGRSQETQYF
CDR3nt: TGCGCCAGCAGCCAAGGCCCGGGCAGATCCCAAGAGACCCAGTACTTC

v_gene: TRBV11-2
abundance: once
j_gene: TRBJ2-3
d_gene: NA
CDR3aa: CASSLDVYYTDTQYF
CDR3nt: TGTGCCAGCAGCTTAGATGTATACTACACAGATACGCAGTATTTT

v_gene: TRBV19
abundance: NA
j_gene: TRBJ2-1
d_gene: NA
CDR3aa: CASSVTAISNNEQFF
CDR3nt: TGTGCCAGTAGTGTGACAGCCATCTCAAACAATGAGCAGTTCTTC

v_gene: TRBV6-1
abundance: NA
j_gene: TRBJ2-5
d_gene: NA
CDR3aa: CASSAIQETQYF
CDR3nt: TGTGCCAGCAGTGCCATTCAAGAGACCCAGTACTTC

v_gene: TRBV4-3
abundance: NA
j_gene: TRBJ2-2
d_gene: TRBD1
CDR3aa: CASSQDAGGTGELFF
CDR3nt: TGCGCCAGCAGCCAAGACGCAGGGGGCACCGGGGAGCTGTTTTTT

v_gene: TRBV5-1
abundance: NA
j_gene: TRBJ2-3
d_gene: TRBD2
CDR3aa: CASSFASGNPDTQYF
CDR3nt: TGCGCCAGCAGCTTTGCTAGCGGGAATCCAGATACGCAGTATTTT

v_gene: TRBV19
abundance: NA
j_gene: TRBJ1-2
d_gene: NA
CDR3aa: CASSTPRGGYTF
CDR3nt: TGTGCCAGTAGTACCCCCCGCGGGGGTTACACCTTC

v_gene: TRBV5-5
abundance: NA
j_gene: TRBJ1-2
d_gene: TRBD1
CDR3aa: CASSLAKWTGDYGYTF
CDR3nt: TGTGCCAGCAGCTTGGCCAAGTGGACAGGGGATTATGGCTACACCTTC

v_gene: TRBV7-9
abundance: NA
j_gene: TRBJ2-7
d_gene: TRBD1
CDR3aa: CASSLAETGLQYF
CDR3nt: TGTGCCAGCAGCTTAGCGGAGACAGGGTTGCAGTACTTC

v_gene: TRBV7-8
abundance: NA
j_gene: TRBJ2-5
d_gene: TRBD2
CDR3aa: CASSLRSWGGIQETQYF
CDR3nt: TGTGCCAGCAGCTTGCGTTCGTGGGGGGGAATCCAAGAGACCCAGTACTTC

v_gene: TRBV19
abundance: NA
j_gene: TRBJ1-2
d_gene: NA
CDR3aa: CASSTPRGGYTF
CDR3nt: TGTGCCAGTAGTACCCCCCGCGGGGGCTACACCTTC

v_gene: TRBV6-1
abundance: NA
j_gene: TRBJ2-7
d_gene: TRBD2
CDR3aa: CASRSTSGGPHEQYF
CDR3nt: TGTGCCAGCAGATCTACTAGCGGGGGACCCCACGAGCAGTACTTC

v_gene: TRBV21-1
abundance: few
j_gene: TRBJ1-5
d_gene: NA
CDR3aa: CASSQGRDRRNQPQHF
CDR3nt: TGTGCCAGCAGCCAAGGGAGGGACAGGAGAAATCAGCCCCAGCATTTT

v_gene: TRBV18
abundance: NA
j_gene: TRBJ1-5
d_gene: NA
CDR3aa: CASSPGVDQPQHF
CDR3nt: TGTGCCAGCTCACCAGGGGTCGATCAGCCCCAGCATTTT

v_gene: TRBV4-1
abundance: NA
j_gene: TRBJ2-7
d_gene: NA
CDR3aa: CASSQELKRQYYEQYF
CDR3nt: TGCGCCAGCAGCCAAGAACTAAAGCGACAGTACTACGAGCAGTACTTC

v_gene: TRBV5-4
abundance: few
j_gene: TRBJ2-5
d_gene: TRBD1
CDR3aa: CASSLPGQGGETQYF
CDR3nt: TGTGCCAGCAGCTTGCCGGGACAGGGGGGAGAGACCCAGTACTTC

v_gene: TRBV5-4
abundance: NA
j_gene: TRBJ2-1
d_gene: TRBD1
CDR3aa: CASSGAGQGGVNEQFF
CDR3nt: TGTGCCAGCAGCGGGGCGGGACAGGGAGGAGTCAATGAGCAGTTCTTC

v_gene: TRBV7-8
abundance: NA
j_gene: TRBJ2-6
d_gene: NA
CDR3aa: CASSSSLRSGANVLTF
CDR3nt: TGTGCCAGCAGCTCAAGTTTACGCTCTGGGGCCAACGTCCTGACTTTC

v_gene: TRBV10-3
abundance: few
j_gene: TRBJ1-2
d_gene: NA
CDR3aa: CAISVGRIYGYTF
CDR3nt: TGTGCCATCAGTGTAGGGCGGATCTATGGCTACACCTTC

v_gene: TRBV19
abundance: NA
j_gene: TRBJ2-2
d_gene: TRBD2
CDR3aa: CASKGRREDTGELFF
CDR3nt: TGTGCCAGTAAGGGAAGGCGGGAGGACACCGGGGAGCTGTTTTTT

v_gene: TRBV4-3
abundance: NA
j_gene: TRBJ2-1
d_gene: NA
CDR3aa: CASSRTVGEQFF
CDR3nt: TGCGCCAGCAGCCGCACGGTTGGTGAGCAGTTCTTC

v_gene: TRBV11-2
abundance: once
j_gene: TRBJ2-7
d_gene: NA
CDR3aa: CASSLDPGTPYEQYF
CDR3nt: TGTGCCAGCAGCTTAGATCCCGGAACGCCTTACGAGCAGTACTTC

v_gene: TRBV7-9
abundance: NA
j_gene: TRBJ2-2
d_gene: TRBD1
CDR3aa: CARHSLQGAPGELFF
CDR3nt: TGTGCCCGCCACTCGCTACAGGGGGCCCCCGGGGAGCTGTTTTTT

v_gene: TRBV23-1
abundance: NA
j_gene: TRBJ2-1
d_gene: NA
CDR3aa: CASSPTGDGHSYNEQFF
CDR3nt: TGCGCCAGCAGCCCTACAGGAGACGGGCACTCCTACAATGAGCAGTTCTTC

v_gene: TRBV20-1
abundance: NA
j_gene: TRBJ2-7
d_gene: NA
CDR3aa: CSALSYYGQYF
CDR3nt: TGCAGTGCCCTGAGCTACTACGGGCAGTACTTC

v_gene: TRBV9
abundance: NA
j_gene: TRBJ1-2
d_gene: NA
CDR3aa: CASSVDGVHRTRGGYTF
CDR3nt: TGTGCCAGCAGCGTAGACGGGGTCCACAGGACACGCGGTGGCTACACCTTC

v_gene: TRBV15
abundance: NA
j_gene: TRBJ2-1
d_gene: TRBD1
CDR3aa: CATSDDRADEQFF
CDR3nt: TGTGCCACCAGCGATGACAGGGCGGATGAGCAGTTCTTC

v_gene: TRBV4-3
abundance: once
j_gene: TRBJ2-7
d_gene: TRBD2
CDR3aa: CASSPQAGGTYEQYF
CDR3nt: TGCGCCAGCAGCCCCCAAGCGGGAGGGACCTACGAGCAGTACTTC

v_gene: TRBV7-2
abundance: NA
j_gene: TRBJ1-1
d_gene: NA
CDR3aa: CASSLTMNTEAFF
CDR3nt: TGTGCCAGCAGCCTCACTATGAACACTGAAGCTTTCTTT

v_gene: TRBV27
abundance: few
j_gene: TRBJ1-5
d_gene: TRBD1
CDR3aa: CASSLRIIGTGGGWPQHF
CDR3nt: TGTGCCAGCAGTTTAAGAATTATCGGGACAGGGGGCGGTTGGCCCCAGCATTTT

v_gene: TRBV30
abundance: NA
j_gene: TRBJ1-2
d_gene: TRBD1
CDR3aa: CAWSVLRGGGYGYTF
CDR3nt: TGTGCCTGGAGTGTACTAAGAGGGGGCGGTTATGGCTACACCTTC

v_gene: TRBV5-5
abundance: NA
j_gene: TRBJ2-7
d_gene: NA
CDR3aa: CASSLGWDPTTYEQYF
CDR3nt: TGTGCCAGCAGCTTGGGGTGGGACCCAACGACCTACGAGCAGTACTTC

v_gene: TRBV13
abundance: NA
j_gene: TRBJ2-2
d_gene: TRBD2
CDR3aa: CASSNTLAGGYTGELFF
CDR3nt: TGTGCCAGCAGCAACACACTAGCGGGGGGCTACACCGGGGAGCTGTTTTTT

v_gene: TRBV5-5
abundance: few
j_gene: TRBJ1-5
d_gene: NA
CDR3aa: CASSLAGEENNQPQHF
CDR3nt: TGTGCCAGCAGCTTGGCAGGGGAGGAGAACAATCAGCCCCAGCATTTT

v_gene: TRBV19
abundance: NA
j_gene: TRBJ2-3
d_gene: NA
CDR3aa: CASSIGLGLDAQYF
CDR3nt: TGTGCCAGTAGTATAGGCCTGGGGCTAGATGCGCAGTATTTT

v_gene: TRBV18
abundance: NA
j_gene: TRBJ1-5
d_gene: NA
CDR3aa: CASSPPQQPQHF
CDR3nt: TGTGCCAGCTCCCCGCCTCAGCAGCCCCAGCATTTT

v_gene: TRBV10-2
abundance: NA
j_gene: TRBJ1-4
d_gene: TRBD1
CDR3aa: CASTDRGRSEKLFF
CDR3nt: TGCGCCAGCACGGACAGGGGGCGGAGTGAAAAACTGTTTTTT

v_gene: TRBV11-2
abundance: few
j_gene: TRBJ1-4
d_gene: NA
CDR3aa: CASSRTVTSLKLFF
CDR3nt: TGTGCCAGCAGCCGGACGGTAACTAGTCTAAAACTGTTTTTT

v_gene: TRBV10-1
abundance: NA
j_gene: TRBJ1-4
d_gene: NA
CDR3aa: CASSEAPFSTGRRLFF
CDR3nt: TGCGCCAGCAGTGAAGCCCCTTTCTCGACAGGACGGAGACTGTTTTTT